This TCR beta chain was observed in a study of blood T cell repertoires in COVID-19. About the study: Whether acute or convalescent, the COVID-19 samples came from the United States, Italy and Spain. From T cells, B-cell-depleted T cells, or PBMCs came the material, which was cDNA or gDNA.

This CDR3 has 15 amino acids. The germline V gene has CDR1 SGHRS and CDR2 YFSETQ. V shed 0 bases, J shed 2 bases, and the junction held 2 bases outside the gene matches. In the original analysis: By means of reference gene primer amplification, nucleated cell counts were estimated. Assay used: immunoSEQ multiplex PCR; TCRdb lists only in-frame clones, some missing. V and J calls and clone size come straight from that table; D and trimming were deduced from the DNA. Of about 170,000 clones in the sample, around nine tenths are singletons; the top ten hold roughly 3.3%. Sequencing used peripheral blood. This rearrangement joins TRBV5-1 to TRBJ1-5, with 7 bases that match TRBD1. This TCR derives from a man between 65 and 80 years old with acute or convalescent COVID-19. DNA for the CDR3: TGCGCCAGCAGCTTGGAAACAGGGGGCAATCAGCCCCAGCATTTT. Its translation is CASSLETGGNQPQHF.